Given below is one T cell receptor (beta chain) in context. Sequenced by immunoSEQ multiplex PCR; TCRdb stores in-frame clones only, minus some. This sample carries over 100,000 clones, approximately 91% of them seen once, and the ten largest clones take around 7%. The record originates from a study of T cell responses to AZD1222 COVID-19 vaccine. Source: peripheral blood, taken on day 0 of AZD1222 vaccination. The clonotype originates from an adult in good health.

CDR3 DNA: TGTGCCAGCAGCTTAGCTCTGACGACCGGGGACACCATATATTTT. The encoded protein is CASSLALTTGDTIYF. The rearrangement joins TRBV11-2 to TRBJ1-3; no firm D call. Trimming left V 1 base short and J 8 bases short, with 15 bases between. This CDR3 has 15 residues. From germline, CDR1 is SGHAT and CDR2 FQNNGV.